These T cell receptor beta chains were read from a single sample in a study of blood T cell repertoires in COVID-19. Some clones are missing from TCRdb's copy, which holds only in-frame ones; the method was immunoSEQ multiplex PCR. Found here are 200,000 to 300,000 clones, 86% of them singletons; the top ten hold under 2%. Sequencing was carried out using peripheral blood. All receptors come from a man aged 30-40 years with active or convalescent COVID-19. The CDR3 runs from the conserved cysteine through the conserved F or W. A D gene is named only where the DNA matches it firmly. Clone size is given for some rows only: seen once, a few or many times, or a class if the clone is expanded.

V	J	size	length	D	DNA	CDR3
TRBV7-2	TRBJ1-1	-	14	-	TGTGCCAGCAGCTTACGGGGGTTTTCAGATGAAGCTTTCTTT	CASSLRGFSDEAFF
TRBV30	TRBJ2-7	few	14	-	TGTGCCTGGAGAAATGAGGGTCAGGCGGACGAGCAGTACTTC	CAWRNEGQADEQYF
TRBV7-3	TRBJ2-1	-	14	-	TGTGCCAGCAGCACGACCCCAGGAGGGAATGAGCAGTTCTTC	CASSTTPGGNEQFF
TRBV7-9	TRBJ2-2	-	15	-	TGTGCCAGCAGCTTAGCGCAGGGGAACACCGGGGAGCTGTTTTTT	CASSLAQGNTGELFF
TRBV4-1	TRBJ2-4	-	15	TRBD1	TGCGCCAGCAGCCCCGGGGACAGGGGCTGGGACATTCAGTACTTC	CASSPGDRGWDIQYF
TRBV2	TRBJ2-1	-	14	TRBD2	TGTGCCAGCAGCATGGCGGGGGGGAACAATGAGCAGTTCTTC	CASSMAGGNNEQFF
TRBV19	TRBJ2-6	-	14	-	TGTGCCAGTACAGGGTACTCTGGGGCCAACGTCCTGACTTTC	CASTGYSGANVLTF
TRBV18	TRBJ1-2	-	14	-	TGTGCCAGCTCACCTTCGACAGAAAACTATGGCTACACCTTC	CASSPSTENYGYTF
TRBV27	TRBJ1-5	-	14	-	TGTGCCAGCAGTTTATCAGGGGTCAATCAGCCCCAGCATTTT	CASSLSGVNQPQHF
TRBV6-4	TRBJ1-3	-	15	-	TGTGCCAGCAGCCGACTGGCCCCCTCTGGAAACACCATATATTTT	CASSRLAPSGNTIYF
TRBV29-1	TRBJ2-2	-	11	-	TGCAGCGTTGAGCAGAACGGGGAGCTGTTTTTT	CSVEQNGELFF
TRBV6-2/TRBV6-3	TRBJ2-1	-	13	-	TGTGCCAGCAGTTATAGCGGTTACAATGAGCAGTTCTTC	CASSYSGYNEQFF
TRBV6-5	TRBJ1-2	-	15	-	TGTGCCAGCAGTTACGGGCTCAGGGGATACCATGGCTACACCTTC	CASSYGLRGYHGYTF
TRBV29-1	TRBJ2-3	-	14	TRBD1	TGCAGCGTTCCCGGAACGGACAGGACATATACGCAGTATTTT	CSVPGTDRTYTQYF
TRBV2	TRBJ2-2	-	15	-	TGTGCCAGCATCCTAGGGAGTCTTAGGTCCGGGGAGCTGTTTTTT	CASILGSLRSGELFF